This TCR beta chain was recorded in a study of blood T cells in healthy people across ages. In the case of this clonotype: The antigen is unknown.

A second about 7 to 12 cycle PCR used barcoded and J-beta primers. A single record per CDR3 protein comes from TCRdb applying MiXCR to the 5' RACE reads. Of under 800,000 distinct CDR3 sequences listed, roughly 41% are singletons. Study observations and caveats: Higher diversity and more naive CD4+ cells were features of long-lived donors, compared to aged donors.

Germline V gene sequence: CDR1 MGHDK, CDR2 SYGVNS. The CDR3 extends over 13 amino acids. Trimming at V came to 5 bases and at J to 3 bases, leaving 4 bases not matched to a gene. The rearrangement uses TRBV25-1 and TRBJ2-7; 7 bases map to TRBD2. Sample: blood. The sequence was obtained from a woman aged 55-70 years in good health. CDR3 in amino acids: CASSTQRGYEQYF. In DNA, the CDR3 is TGTGCCAGCAGTACCCAGCGGGGCTACGAGCAGTACTTC.